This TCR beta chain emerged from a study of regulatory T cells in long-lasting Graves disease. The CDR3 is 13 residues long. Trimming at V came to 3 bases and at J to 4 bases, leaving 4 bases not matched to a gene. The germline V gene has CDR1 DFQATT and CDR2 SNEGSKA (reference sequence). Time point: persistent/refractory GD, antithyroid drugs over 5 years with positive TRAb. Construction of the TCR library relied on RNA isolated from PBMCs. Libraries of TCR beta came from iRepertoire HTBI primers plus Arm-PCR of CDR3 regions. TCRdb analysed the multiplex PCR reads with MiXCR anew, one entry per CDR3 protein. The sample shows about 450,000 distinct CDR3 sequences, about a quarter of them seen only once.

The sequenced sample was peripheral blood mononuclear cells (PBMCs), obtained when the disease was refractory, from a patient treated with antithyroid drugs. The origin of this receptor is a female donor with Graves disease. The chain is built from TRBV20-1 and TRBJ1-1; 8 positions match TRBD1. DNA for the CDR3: TGCAGTGCTAGGGGACAGGTTCCCACTGAAGCTTTCTTT. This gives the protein CSARGQVPTEAFF.